A selection of T cell receptor beta chains follows, all from one sample in a study of cytomegalovirus exposure and HLA in healthy donors. Measured with immunoSEQ multiplex PCR; TCRdb has only the in-frame clones, and not every one. The sample data list approximately 190,000 clones. The material sequenced was PBMCs. Receptors were obtained from a man under 40 in good health and CMV-seronegative. CDR3s include the opening cysteine and the closing phenylalanine or tryptophan. D genes are given only for firm matches.

CDR3aa: CASSPGQGTNTEAFF; CDR3nt: TGTGCCAGCAGCCCGGGACAGGGGACGAACACTGAAGCTTTCTTT; v_gene: TRBV9; d_gene: TRBD1; j_gene: TRBJ1-1
CDR3aa: CASSETGGARGYTF; CDR3nt: TGTGCCAGCAGTGAGACAGGGGGCGCCCGTGGCTACACCTTC; v_gene: TRBV28; d_gene: TRBD1; j_gene: TRBJ1-2
CDR3aa: CASSLGRVSYEQYF; CDR3nt: TGTGCCAGCAGCTTAGGACGGGTCTCCTACGAGCAGTACTTC; v_gene: TRBV11-3; d_gene: -; j_gene: TRBJ2-7
CDR3aa: CASSVGLRREQYF; CDR3nt: TGTGCCAGCAGCGTAGGACTCCGCCGGGAGCAGTACTTC; v_gene: TRBV7-9; d_gene: -; j_gene: TRBJ2-7
CDR3aa: CASSLGTRGNTGELFF; CDR3nt: TGTGCCAGCAGCTTAGGTACCAGGGGTAACACCGGGGAGCTGTTTTTT; v_gene: TRBV11-3; d_gene: -; j_gene: TRBJ2-2
CDR3aa: CASSSQGQKSSYNSPLHF; CDR3nt: TGTGCCAGCAGTTCCCAGGGACAGAAAAGCTCCTATAATTCACCCCTCCACTTT; v_gene: TRBV9; d_gene: TRBD1; j_gene: TRBJ1-6
CDR3aa: CATSAQPGQNYGYTF; CDR3nt: TGTGCCACCAGCGCCCAACCGGGACAGAACTATGGCTACACCTTC; v_gene: TRBV15; d_gene: TRBD1; j_gene: TRBJ1-2
CDR3aa: CASSRRTQGSEAFF; CDR3nt: TGTGCCAGCAGCCGTAGAACACAGGGGTCTGAAGCTTTCTTT; v_gene: TRBV7-8; d_gene: TRBD1; j_gene: TRBJ1-1
CDR3aa: CARSFLPRDYQYNEQFF; CDR3nt: TGTGCCAGAAGCTTCTTGCCCCGGGACTACCAATACAATGAGCAGTTCTTC; v_gene: TRBV5-3; d_gene: TRBD2; j_gene: TRBJ2-1
CDR3aa: CASRHGGQANTEAFF; CDR3nt: TGTGCCAGCCGGCACGGGGGGCAGGCGAACACTGAAGCTTTCTTT; v_gene: TRBV7-9; d_gene: -; j_gene: TRBJ1-1
CDR3aa: CASSLAPGNYGYTF; CDR3nt: TGTGCCAGCAGCTTGGCCCCAGGGAACTATGGCTACACCTTC; v_gene: TRBV7-2; d_gene: -; j_gene: TRBJ1-2